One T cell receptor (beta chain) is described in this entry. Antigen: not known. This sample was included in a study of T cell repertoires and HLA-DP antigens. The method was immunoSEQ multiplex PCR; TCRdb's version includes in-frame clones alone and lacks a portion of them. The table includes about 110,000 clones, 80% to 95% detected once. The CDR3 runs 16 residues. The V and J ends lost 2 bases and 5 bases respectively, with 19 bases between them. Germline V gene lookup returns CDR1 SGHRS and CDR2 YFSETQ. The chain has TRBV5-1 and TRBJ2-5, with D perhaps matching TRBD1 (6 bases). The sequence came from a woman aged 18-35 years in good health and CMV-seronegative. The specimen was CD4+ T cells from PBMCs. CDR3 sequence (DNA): TGCGCCAGCAGCTTTTCCGTCCAGGGGCCCTCTGAGACCCAGTACTTC. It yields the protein CASSFSVQGPSETQYF. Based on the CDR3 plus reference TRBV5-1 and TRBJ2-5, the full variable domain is KAGVTQTPRYLIKTRGQQVTLSCSPISGHRSVSWYQQTPGQGLQFLFEYFSETQRNKGNFPGRFSGRQFSNSRSEMNVSTLELGDSALYLCASSFSVQGPSETQYFGPGTRLLVL.